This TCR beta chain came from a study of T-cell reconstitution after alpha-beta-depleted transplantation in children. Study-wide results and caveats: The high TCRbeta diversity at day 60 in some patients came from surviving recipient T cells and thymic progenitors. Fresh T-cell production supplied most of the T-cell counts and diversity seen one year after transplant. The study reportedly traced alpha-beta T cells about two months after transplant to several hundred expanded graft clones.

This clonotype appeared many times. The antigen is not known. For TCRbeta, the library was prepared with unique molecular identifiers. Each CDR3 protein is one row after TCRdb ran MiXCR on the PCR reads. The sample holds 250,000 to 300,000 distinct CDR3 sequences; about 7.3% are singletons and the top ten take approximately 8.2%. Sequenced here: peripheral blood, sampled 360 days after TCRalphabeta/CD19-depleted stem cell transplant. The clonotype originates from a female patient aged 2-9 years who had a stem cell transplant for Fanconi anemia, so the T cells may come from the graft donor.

CDR3: CASSLVPLTETQYF. The CDR3 region has the DNA TGTGCCAGCAGTTTAGTTCCCTTGACAGAGACCCAGTACTTC. The genes are TRBV12-3 or TRBV12-4 and TRBJ2-5; D is undetermined. V lost 1 base, J lost 4 bases, and 10 bases lay in between. CDR3 length: 14 amino acids.